This T cell receptor (beta chain) was observed in a study of blood T cell repertoires in COVID-19. Assay: immunoSEQ multiplex PCR; the TCRdb copy retains only in-frame clones and omits some. The sample holds more than 200,000 clones; around 89% are singletons and the top ten take around 4%. Among Cohort 3 donors, those recovered had two negative PCRs, clearance, or symptom resolution. The V segment lost 4 bases and the J segment 5 bases; nucleotides outside the gene matches: 16. CDR3 length: 18 residues. In germline, CDR1 is SGHTA, CDR2 FQGTGA. Material: PBMCs or T cells enriched from blood (not recorded which). The receptor's source is a woman aged 25 to 45 who had recovered from COVID-19. The chain carries TRBV7-3 and TRBJ2-2, with 7 bases lining up with TRBD2. The CDR3 coding sequence is TGTGCCAGCAGCTCTTCTATTGGGGGAGGGCCTTGGACCGGGGAGCTGTTTTTT. As protein: CASSSSIGGGPWTGELFF.